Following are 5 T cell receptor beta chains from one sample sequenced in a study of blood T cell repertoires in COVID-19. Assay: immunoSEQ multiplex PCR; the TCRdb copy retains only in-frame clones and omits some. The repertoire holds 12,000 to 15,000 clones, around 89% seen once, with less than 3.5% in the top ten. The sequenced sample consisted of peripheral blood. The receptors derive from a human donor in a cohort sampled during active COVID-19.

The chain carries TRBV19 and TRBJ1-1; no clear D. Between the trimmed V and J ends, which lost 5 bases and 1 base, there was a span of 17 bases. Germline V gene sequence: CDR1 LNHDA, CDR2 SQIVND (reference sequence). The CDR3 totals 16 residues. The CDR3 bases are TGTGCCAGTAGTGTCCGTGCGGCCTTCGCGAACACTGAAGCTTTCTTT. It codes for CASSVRAAFANTEAFF. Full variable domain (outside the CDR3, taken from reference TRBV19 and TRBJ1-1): DGGITQSPKYLFRKEGQNVTLSCEQNLNHDAMYWYRQDPGQGLRLIYYSQIVNDFQKGDIAEGYSVSREKKESFPLTVTSAQKNPTAFYLCASSVRAAFANTEAFFGQGTRLTVV.

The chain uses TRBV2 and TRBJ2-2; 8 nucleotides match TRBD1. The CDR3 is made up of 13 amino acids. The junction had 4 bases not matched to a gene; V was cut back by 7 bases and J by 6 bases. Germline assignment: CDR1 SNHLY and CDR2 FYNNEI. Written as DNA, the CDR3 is TGTGCCAGCACCCGGACAGGGTCCGGGGAGCTGTTTTTT. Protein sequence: CASTRTGSGELFF.

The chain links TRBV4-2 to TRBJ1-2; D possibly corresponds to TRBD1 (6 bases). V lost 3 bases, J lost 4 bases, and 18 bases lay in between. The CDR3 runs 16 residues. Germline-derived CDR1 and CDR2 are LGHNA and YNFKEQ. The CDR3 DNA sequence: TGTGCCAGCAGCCACGCGCGGACAGACATTAGCTATGGCTACACCTTC. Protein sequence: CASSHARTDISYGYTF.

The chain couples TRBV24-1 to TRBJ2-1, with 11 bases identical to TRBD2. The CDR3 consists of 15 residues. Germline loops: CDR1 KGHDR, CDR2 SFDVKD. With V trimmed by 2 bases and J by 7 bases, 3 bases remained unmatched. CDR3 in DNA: TGTGCCACCAGTGATTCTAGCGGGAGGATGAATGAGCAGTTCTTC. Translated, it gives CATSDSSGRMNEQFF.

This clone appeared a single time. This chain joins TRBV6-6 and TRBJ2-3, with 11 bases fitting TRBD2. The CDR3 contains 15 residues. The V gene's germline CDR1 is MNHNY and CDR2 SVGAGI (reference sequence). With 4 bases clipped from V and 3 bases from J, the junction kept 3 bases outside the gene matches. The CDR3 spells CASSLAGGPTDTQYF. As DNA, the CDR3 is TGTGCCAGCAGTTTAGCGGGAGGGCCGACAGATACGCAGTATTTT.